This TCR beta chain was sequenced during a study of OX40 agonist ivuxolimab in advanced cancers. Overall study: Patients were dosed intravenously with ivuxolimab at 0.01 to 10 mg/kg every 2 weeks. One hepatocellular carcinoma and a couple of cutaneous melanoma patients partially responded. General observations from the study: Low normalized T-cell clonal expansion also characterized some of the nonresponders.

Details on this clone: Its antigen is undetermined.

This CDR3 contains 16 residues. The J segment lost 9 bases and the V segment lost 5 bases, leaving 14 bases of the junction unmatched. Germline CDR1 MNHEY, CDR2 SMNVEV (reference sequence). On cycle 4 day 1 and cycle 7 day 1, as well as at baseline, blood was sampled. Method: immunoSEQ multiplex PCR; TCRdb's copy keeps in-frame clones and lacks some. Of roughly 63,000 clones in the sample, around 89% were seen once. The genes are TRBV27 and TRBJ2-3, with 10 nucleotides matching TRBD2. The starting material was CD4+ or CD8+ T cells sorted from blood, obtained in a trial of the OX40 agonist ivuxolimab. This TCR came from an adult with an advanced solid tumor such as melanoma, head and neck, liver or kidney cancer. DNA for the CDR3: TGTGCCAGCAGTCCGCGACGAGCGGGAGGGCCTGGAACGCAGTATTTT. Its translation: CASSPRRAGGPGTQYF.